This passage covers 29 T cell receptor beta chains from one sample sequenced in a study of blood T cell repertoires in COVID-19. Sequenced by immunoSEQ multiplex PCR; TCRdb stores in-frame clones only, minus some. The table includes about 100,000 clones, roughly 85% detected once. The sample was peripheral blood. These receptors all come from a woman aged 70-85 years with acute or convalescent COVID-19.

The chain is built from TRBV10-3 and TRBJ2-5; TRBD2 agrees at 9 bases. CDR3 length equals 16 residues. After removal of 0 bases from V and 2 bases from J, the junction contained 4 bases not matched to a gene. The germline V gene encodes CDR1 ENHRY and CDR2 SYGVKD. Here the CDR3 DNA reads TGTGCCATCAGTGAGTCTAGCGGGGGTCCACAAGAGACCCAGTACTTC. Translation gives CAISESSGGPQETQYF.

The chain joins TRBV2 to TRBJ2-5, with D maybe TRBD2 (5 bases). Per germline, CDR1 SNHLY and CDR2 FYNNEI. The CDR3 is made up of 14 amino acids. The V and J ends lost 7 bases and 4 bases respectively, with 16 bases between them. The CDR3 DNA is TGTGCCAGCACCCCAGCGGAGCTAGCAGAGACCCAGTACTTC. Protein sequence: CASTPAELAETQYF. Looking up the rest from reference TRBV2 and TRBJ2-5 gives the full variable domain: EPEVTQTPSHQVTQMGQEVILRCVPISNHLYFYWYRQILGQKVEFLVSFYNNEISEKSEIFDDQFSVERPDGSNFTLKIRSTKLEDSAMYFCASTPAELAETQYFGPGTRLLVL.

The chain's CDR3 is CASRLGGSPLHF. In DNA, the CDR3 is TGCGCCAGCAGATTAGGAGGTTCACCCCTCCACTTT. The chain carries TRBV5-1 and TRBJ1-6; no reliable D call. This CDR3 comprises 12 residues. CDR1 is SGHRS and CDR2 is YFSETQ in the germline V gene. Trimming removed 5 bases from V and 9 bases from J, with 9 bases in between.

CDR3 nucleotide sequence: TGTGCCAGCAGCTTGGAACAGGGGATCGGGGAGCTGTTTTTT. Translated: CASSLEQGIGELFF. The chain recombines TRBV5-4 with TRBJ2-2; 7 positions agree with TRBD1. The germline V gene has CDR1 SGHNT and CDR2 YYREEE (reference sequence). The CDR3 sequence is 14 residues long. V trimming: 0 bases; J trimming: 7 bases; junction bases outside the gene matches: 3. Based on the CDR3 plus reference TRBV5-4 and TRBJ2-2, the full variable domain is ETGVTQSPTHLIKTRGQQVTLRCSSQSGHNTVSWYQQALGQGPQFIFQYYREEENGRGNFPPRFSGLQFPNYSSELNVNALELDDSALYLCASSLEQGIGELFFGEGSRLTVL.

This chain connects TRBV28 to TRBJ2-2; 10 nucleotides line up with TRBD2. Germline CDR1 and CDR2: MDHEN and SYDVKM. The CDR3 spans 17 residues. V shed 0 bases and J 3 bases; nucleotides not matched to a gene: 4. The CDR3 DNA follows: TGTGCCAGCAGTTTATGGCTAGCGGGGGTGGACACCGGGGAGCTGTTTTTT. Translated: CASSLWLAGVDTGELFF.

This sequence joins TRBV5-5 and TRBJ2-7; D is ambiguous. Trimming took 1 base from V and 2 from J, leaving 10 bases between them. Germline V gene sequence: CDR1 SGHKS, CDR2 YYEKEE (reference sequence). The CDR3 is 14 residues long. The CDR3 DNA is TGTGCCAGCAGCTTGTCACTGGGCCCCTACGAGCAGTACGTC. This translates into CASSLSLGPYEQYV.

This chain connects TRBV7-2 to TRBJ2-1; 10 bases map to TRBD2. The junction had 10 bases not matched to a gene; V was cut back by 5 bases and J by 9 bases. Germline values: CDR1 SGHTA, CDR2 FQGNSA. The CDR3 is 15 residues long. In DNA form, the CDR3 reads TGTGCCAGCAGCCGGGGCAGCGGGGGGGTCAGTGAGCAGTTCTTC. It translates to CASSRGSGGVSEQFF.

The gene calls are TRBV6-5 and TRBJ1-1; D ambiguous. This CDR3 has 14 residues. Trimming removed 5 bases from V and 3 bases from J, with 13 bases in between. CDR1 is MNHEY and CDR2 is SVGAGI in the germline V gene. In DNA form, the CDR3 reads TGTGCCAGCAGTCAAACTTTCGCGGACACTGAAGCTTTCTTT. Amino acid sequence: CASSQTFADTEAFF.

This clone was observed a handful of times. The chain uses TRBV6-5 and TRBJ1-6; D is unclear. CDR3 length: 15 amino acids. The V and J ends lost 6 bases and 3 bases respectively, with 12 bases between them. Germline CDR1 and CDR2: MNHEY and SVGAGI. CDR3 coding DNA: TGTGCCAGCAGCCCAGATGCCCTCTATAATTCACCCCTCCACTTT. It codes for CASSPDALYNSPLHF.

The chain joins TRBV29-1 to TRBJ2-3; 8 bases align to TRBD2. The germline V gene has CDR1 SQVTM and CDR2 ANQGSEA. J was trimmed by 5 bases and V by 6 bases; bases with no gene match: 7. The CDR3 length is 13 residues. The CDR3 DNA follows: TGCAGCGTCTTCGGGGGGGCCGGAGATACGCAGTATTTT. It codes for CSVFGGAGDTQYF.

This chain uses TRBV4-3 with TRBJ2-3, with 10 bases aligning to TRBD1. Germline-derived CDR1 and CDR2 are LGHNA and YSLEER. The ends lost 4 bases at V and 2 bases at J; junction bases unmatched: 9. The CDR3 has 17 residues. The CDR3 nucleotides are TGCGCCAGCAGCCGAGGGGGGACAGGGGCCTCCACAGATACGCAGTATTTT. Its translation: CASSRGGTGASTDTQYF.

The chain links TRBV29-1 to TRBJ1-4; D might be TRBD1 (6 bases). The germline V gene encodes CDR1 SQVTM and CDR2 ANQGSEA. V was cut by 6 bases and J by 5 bases, with 13 bases left in between. The CDR3 has 13 residues. The CDR3 nucleotides read TGCAGCGTCAGTAGACAGGCGAATGAAAAACTGTTTTTT. As protein: CSVSRQANEKLFF.

This clone was seen once. J is TRBJ2-7 and V is TRBV5-1; 11 bases line up with TRBD1. V gave up 3 bases and J gave up 5 bases; unmatched junction bases: 1. Per the germline V gene, CDR1 is SGHRS and CDR2 is YFSETQ. The CDR3 runs 13 residues. CDR3 protein: CASSWTGGNEQYF. The CDR3 DNA reads TGCGCCAGCAGCTGGACAGGGGGCAACGAGCAGTACTTC.

This clone came up a few times. The J gene is TRBJ1-1, the V gene TRBV6-2 or TRBV6-3; D perhaps matches TRBD1 (5 bases). Germline V CDR1 and CDR2: MNHEY, SVGEGT. V was clipped by 0 bases and J by 4 bases, with 15 bases between them. The length of the CDR3 is 16 residues. The CDR3 here is CASSYSGQARGTEAFF. The CDR3 DNA reads TGTGCCAGCAGTTACTCGGGGCAGGCCCGCGGCACTGAAGCTTTCTTT.

This clone has just a few counts. V usage is TRBV18 and J usage is TRBJ2-7, with 11 positions matching TRBD1. Germline V lookup: CDR1 KGHSH, CDR2 LQKENI. The CDR3 has 14 residues. Trimming at V came to 5 bases and at J to 7 bases, leaving 7 bases not matched to a gene. The CDR3: CASSGPGQGGEQYV. For the CDR3, the DNA is TGTGCCAGCTCAGGACCGGGACAGGGGGGAGAGCAGTACGTC.

The chain recombines TRBV12-3 or TRBV12-4 with TRBJ1-3, with D uncertain. V gave up 6 bases and J gave up 1 base, with 7 bases separating them. CDR3 length: 13 amino acids. The CDR3 bases are TGTGCCAGCAGCCCCAATTCTGGAAACACCATATATTTT. Translation: CASSPNSGNTIYF.

This chain links TRBV27 with TRBJ2-6; D is uncertain. The length of the CDR3 is 16 residues. Trimming pared 8 bases from V and 0 bases from J, leaving 14 bases between. Germline loops: CDR1 MNHEY, CDR2 SMNVEV (reference sequence). The CDR3 loop is CASREWAASGANVLTF. For the CDR3, the DNA is TGTGCCAGCCGTGAGTGGGCCGCCTCTGGGGCCAACGTCCTGACTTTC.

This chain connects TRBV4-1 to TRBJ1-4, with 8 positions matching TRBD1. Germline CDR1 and CDR2: MGHRA and YSYEKL. Losses at the gene ends were 3 bases for V and 4 bases for J; bases not matched to a gene: 10. The CDR3 is made up of 17 amino acids. The CDR3 region is CASSQDRAGNINEKLFF. The CDR3 DNA reads TGCGCCAGCAGCCAGGACAGGGCGGGAAATATTAATGAAAAACTGTTTTTT.

As to this clone: Other nucleotide sequences in the sample specify the same CDR3. The chain combines TRBV6-6 with TRBJ1-4; 8 bases match TRBD1. The V gene's germline CDR1 is MNHNY and CDR2 SVGAGI (reference sequence). V lost 0 bases, J lost 8 bases, and 2 bases stayed unmatched. The CDR3 is 14 amino acids. The chain's CDR3 is CASSYSQGGEKLFF. The DNA for the CDR3 is TGTGCCAGCAGTTACTCACAGGGGGGCGAAAAACTGTTTTTT.

The chain has TRBV28 and TRBJ1-5; TRBD1 might be the D (5 bases). V was shortened by 6 bases and J by 6 bases, with 12 bases between the two germline ends. CDR3 length: 13 residues. Germline CDR1 reads MDHEN; CDR2 reads SYDVKM. CDR3 loop: CASRGPGFQPQHF. DNA for the CDR3: TGTGCCAGCAGGGGGCCGGGTTTTCAGCCCCAGCATTTT.

The J gene is TRBJ2-3, the V gene TRBV6-1; D uncertain. The CDR3 consists of 15 residues. V was clipped by 3 bases and J by 1 base, with 11 bases between them. Germline CDR1 reads MNHNS; CDR2 reads SASEGT. The CDR3 reads CASSDLLGGTDTQYF. CDR3 DNA sequence: TGTGCCAGCAGTGACCTTCTAGGCGGCACAGATACGCAGTATTTT.

The rearrangement uses TRBV18 and TRBJ2-3, with 7 positions matching TRBD1. The CDR3 runs 13 residues. Germline trimming cut 6 bases from V and 4 bases from J; bases unmatched to any gene: 4. The germline gives CDR1 KGHSH, CDR2 LQKENI. The CDR3 nucleotides read TGTGCCAGCTCCCTAGACAGGGCAGATACGCAGTATTTT. Protein product: CASSLDRADTQYF.

The chain couples TRBV18 to TRBJ1-1; D remains unclear. This CDR3 comprises 14 residues. Trimming cost V 4 bases and J 0 bases, with 9 bases left between them. From germline, CDR1 is KGHSH and CDR2 LQKENI. The CDR3 protein is CASSQRELNTEAFF. CDR3 DNA sequence: TGTGCCAGCTCACAACGAGAACTGAACACTGAAGCTTTCTTT. The whole variable domain, remainder taken from reference TRBV18 and TRBJ1-1, is NAGVMQNPRHLVRRRGQEARLRCSPMKGHSHVYWYRQLPEEGLKFMVYLQKENIIDESGMPKERFSAEFPKEGPSILRIQQVVRGDSAAYFCASSQRELNTEAFFGQGTRLTVV.

This chain joins TRBV18 and TRBJ1-1; 9 bases map to TRBD1. The junction had 4 bases not matched to a gene; V was cut back by 3 bases and J by 5 bases. The CDR3 has 14 amino acids. Germline V gene lookup returns CDR1 KGHSH and CDR2 LQKENI. This chain's CDR3 is CASSPQGQGTEAFF. DNA for the CDR3: TGTGCCAGCTCACCCCAAGGACAGGGGACTGAAGCTTTCTTT.

V is TRBV24-1 and J is TRBJ2-3, with 12 nucleotides matching TRBD2. The CDR3 has 17 residues. The junction had 6 bases not matched to a gene; V was cut back by 3 bases and J by 3 bases. CDR1 is KGHDR, CDR2 SFDVKD, per germline. In DNA form, the CDR3 reads TGTGCCACCAGTGATCCCTCGACTAGCGGGGGTACAGATACGCAGTATTTT. Residues: CATSDPSTSGGTDTQYF.

The CDR3 spells CASTPGKGYEQYF. DNA of the CDR3: TGTGCCAGCACTCCTGGTAAGGGGTACGAGCAGTACTTC. The gene calls are TRBV6-6 and TRBJ2-7, with D maybe TRBD1 (5 bases). CDR3 length: 13 residues. Germline CDR1 is MNHNY and CDR2 is SVGAGI (reference sequence). The V gene lost 7 bases and the J gene lost 4 bases, with 14 bases spanning the gap.

This clone was picked up a small number of times. The chain is built from TRBV5-6 and TRBJ2-2; maybe TRBD2 (6 bases). V dropped 7 bases and J dropped 5 bases, with 15 bases sitting between them. The germline V gene has CDR1 SGHDT and CDR2 YYEEEE. CDR3 length equals 14 residues. The DNA for the CDR3 is TGTGCCAGCGGCGTGGAGGGGCGGACCGGGGAGCTGTTTTTT. Amino acids: CASGVEGRTGELFF.

The chain employs TRBV30 and TRBJ2-5, with TRBD2 matching over 11 bases. The length of the CDR3 is 15 residues. Germline trimming cut 1 base from V and 5 bases from J; bases unmatched to any gene: 6. The germline CDR1 and CDR2 sequences are GTSNPN and SVGIG (reference sequence). The CDR3 spells CAWSDSLAGVETQYF. The CDR3 coding sequence is TGTGCCTGGAGTGACTCACTAGCGGGGGTGGAGACCCAGTACTTC.

This clone was seen more than once but under ten times. The J gene is TRBJ1-1, the V gene TRBV7-9; maybe TRBD1 (5 bases). CDR1 SEHNR and CDR2 FQNEAQ come from the germline V gene (reference sequence). The CDR3 runs 12 residues. V lost 10 bases and J lost 1, with 10 bases in between. The CDR3: CATLRGNTEAFF. In DNA, the CDR3 is TGTGCCACCTTAAGGGGGAACACTGAAGCTTTCTTT.